Listed below are T cell receptor beta chains from one sample, sequenced in a study of graft-versus-host responses after intestinal transplantation. Sequenced by immunoSEQ multiplex PCR; TCRdb stores in-frame clones only, minus some. The sample consists of 15,000 or so clones, 25% to 40% of them appearing once. This specimen consisted of alloreactive CD4+ T cells from a mixed lymphocyte reaction culture, obtained before intestinal transplant. These receptors came from a human patient who received an intestinal transplant. Both conserved end residues are part of each CDR3. Each record gives: D gene, J gene, clone size, V gene, CDR3 protein, CDR3 DNA. D genes are given only for firm matches. The size of a clone is reported for some rows only, either as once, few or many, or as a class for expanded clones.

d_call: TRBD2
j_call: TRBJ2-5
clone_size: NA
v_call: TRBV7-3
cdr3_aa: CASSLLAGQETQYF
cdr3_nt: TGTGCCAGCAGTCTACTAGCGGGGCAAGAGACCCAGTACTTC

d_call: TRBD2
j_call: TRBJ2-3
clone_size: NA
v_call: TRBV2
cdr3_aa: CASRTGLYTDTQYF
cdr3_nt: TGTGCCAGCAGGACGGGACTATACACAGATACGCAGTATTTT

d_call: TRBD2
j_call: TRBJ2-7
clone_size: NA
v_call: TRBV6-4
cdr3_aa: CASQGLAYEQYF
cdr3_nt: TGTGCCAGCCAGGGACTAGCCTACGAGCAGTACTTC

d_call: NA
j_call: TRBJ1-4
clone_size: NA
v_call: TRBV4-2
cdr3_aa: CASSLGGIGEKLFF
cdr3_nt: TGTGCCAGCAGCTTGGGAGGGATTGGGGAAAAACTGTTTTTT

d_call: NA
j_call: TRBJ1-3
clone_size: few
v_call: TRBV6-1
cdr3_aa: CASSSTGSSGNTIYF
cdr3_nt: TGTGCCAGCAGTTCCACAGGTTCCTCTGGAAACACCATATATTTT

d_call: NA
j_call: TRBJ1-6
clone_size: NA
v_call: TRBV30
cdr3_aa: CAWSVLRSYNSPLHF
cdr3_nt: TGTGCCTGGAGTGTACTTCGCTCCTATAATTCACCCCTCCACTTT

d_call: NA
j_call: TRBJ1-4
clone_size: few
v_call: TRBV6-1
cdr3_aa: CASSEALMASMGREKLFF
cdr3_nt: TGTGCCAGCAGTGAAGCGCTTATGGCCTCCATGGGACGGGAAAAACTGTTTTTT

d_call: NA
j_call: TRBJ2-3
clone_size: few
v_call: TRBV5-1
cdr3_aa: CASSFPSSPDTQYF
cdr3_nt: TGCGCCAGCAGCTTTCCGTCCTCGCCAGATACGCAGTATTTT

d_call: NA
j_call: TRBJ2-5
clone_size: NA
v_call: TRBV7-9
cdr3_aa: CASRGLVETQYF
cdr3_nt: TGTGCCAGCCGGGGGCTGGTGGAGACCCAGTACTTC

d_call: NA
j_call: TRBJ2-3
clone_size: NA
v_call: TRBV25-1
cdr3_aa: CASSQAGLVQYF
cdr3_nt: TGTGCCAGCAGCCAGGCGGGGCTGGTGCAGTATTTT

d_call: TRBD1
j_call: TRBJ1-2
clone_size: few
v_call: TRBV4-1
cdr3_aa: CASSRRTGTGGGNYGYTF
cdr3_nt: TGCGCCAGCAGCCGTAGGACCGGGACAGGGGGTGGTAACTATGGCTACACCTTC

d_call: NA
j_call: TRBJ2-5
clone_size: few
v_call: TRBV5-4
cdr3_aa: CASSPGLQETQYF
cdr3_nt: TGTGCCAGCAGCCCGGGACTCCAAGAGACCCAGTACTTC

d_call: NA
j_call: TRBJ2-5
clone_size: few
v_call: TRBV29-1
cdr3_aa: CSVGASRETQYF
cdr3_nt: TGCAGCGTTGGAGCTAGCAGGGAGACCCAGTACTTC

d_call: TRBD1
j_call: TRBJ1-5
clone_size: NA
v_call: TRBV2
cdr3_aa: CASSLRQGGQPQHF
cdr3_nt: TGTGCCAGCAGTCTTAGACAGGGGGGCCAGCCCCAGCATTTT

d_call: NA
j_call: TRBJ2-5
clone_size: NA
v_call: TRBV21-1
cdr3_aa: CASRRRGKTQYF
cdr3_nt: TGTGCCAGCAGACGACGGGGAAAGACCCAGTACTTC

d_call: NA
j_call: TRBJ2-5
clone_size: NA
v_call: TRBV7-9
cdr3_aa: CASSLRTPQETQYF
cdr3_nt: TGTGCCAGCAGCTTACGGACGCCACAAGAGACCCAGTACTTC

d_call: NA
j_call: TRBJ2-1
clone_size: NA
v_call: TRBV7-3
cdr3_aa: CASSLSGTYNEQFF
cdr3_nt: TGTGCCAGCAGCTTAAGCGGGACCTACAATGAGCAGTTCTTC

d_call: NA
j_call: TRBJ2-6
clone_size: NA
v_call: TRBV6-5
cdr3_aa: CASSYWAGANVLTF
cdr3_nt: TGTGCCAGCAGTTACTGGGCTGGGGCCAACGTCCTGACTTTC

d_call: NA
j_call: TRBJ1-6
clone_size: NA
v_call: TRBV6-5
cdr3_aa: CASGAFNSPLHF
cdr3_nt: TGTGCCTCCGGGGCCTTTAATTCACCCCTCCACTTT

d_call: NA
j_call: TRBJ1-1
clone_size: few
v_call: TRBV6-6
cdr3_aa: CASSSDSEAFF
cdr3_nt: TGTGCCAGCAGTTCCGACAGTGAAGCTTTCTTT

d_call: NA
j_call: TRBJ2-5
clone_size: NA
v_call: TRBV2
cdr3_aa: CASRFQETQYF
cdr3_nt: TGTGCCAGCAGGTTCCAAGAGACCCAGTACTTC

d_call: NA
j_call: TRBJ1-2
clone_size: few
v_call: TRBV6-6
cdr3_aa: CASSRGTGLYGYTF
cdr3_nt: TGTGCCAGCAGCCGAGGTACAGGGTTATATGGCTACACCTTC

d_call: NA
j_call: TRBJ1-5
clone_size: NA
v_call: TRBV9
cdr3_aa: CASSPPEQGIEYQPQHF
cdr3_nt: TGTGCCAGCAGCCCTCCGGAACAGGGTATAGAGTATCAGCCCCAGCATTTT

d_call: NA
j_call: TRBJ2-1
clone_size: NA
v_call: TRBV5-6
cdr3_aa: CARSLGGRDLIGKQFF
cdr3_nt: TGTGCCCGCAGCTTGGGGGGTAGGGACTTGATAGGCAAGCAGTTCTTC

d_call: TRBD2
j_call: TRBJ2-3
clone_size: NA
v_call: TRBV7-2
cdr3_aa: CASRFGLAESDTQYF
cdr3_nt: TGTGCCAGCAGATTCGGACTAGCGGAATCAGATACGCAGTATTTT

d_call: TRBD1
j_call: TRBJ1-6
clone_size: NA
v_call: TRBV2
cdr3_aa: CASLGQYNSPLHF
cdr3_nt: TGTGCCAGCCTGGGACAGTATAATTCACCCCTCCACTTT

d_call: TRBD1
j_call: TRBJ2-7
clone_size: NA
v_call: TRBV18
cdr3_aa: CASSWTGNYEQYF
cdr3_nt: TGTGCCAGCTCATGGACAGGGAATTACGAGCAGTACTTC

d_call: TRBD1
j_call: TRBJ1-6
clone_size: medium-sized
v_call: TRBV2
cdr3_aa: CASKDREVGYSPLHF
cdr3_nt: TGTGCCAGCAAGGACAGGGAAGTTGGGTATTCACCCCTCCACTTT

d_call: TRBD2
j_call: TRBJ2-1
clone_size: few
v_call: TRBV7-3
cdr3_aa: CASSPSPGLGGNEQFF
cdr3_nt: TGTGCCAGCAGCCCGTCTCCGGGACTAGGGGGCAATGAGCAGTTCTTC

d_call: NA
j_call: TRBJ1-5
clone_size: few
v_call: TRBV7-9
cdr3_aa: CASSLSSNQPQHF
cdr3_nt: TGTGCCAGCAGCTTAAGTAGCAATCAGCCCCAGCATTTT

d_call: NA
j_call: TRBJ2-3
clone_size: NA
v_call: TRBV7-9
cdr3_aa: CASSLYLDTQYF
cdr3_nt: TGTGCCAGCAGCTTATATCTAGATACGCAGTATTTT

d_call: TRBD2
j_call: TRBJ2-7
clone_size: few
v_call: TRBV19
cdr3_aa: CASRHGTRGTYEQYF
cdr3_nt: TGTGCCAGTAGACACGGGACTAGAGGCACCTACGAGCAGTACTTC

d_call: NA
j_call: TRBJ2-3
clone_size: NA
v_call: TRBV6-5
cdr3_aa: CASSYSIRGDTQYF
cdr3_nt: TGTGCCAGCAGTTACTCGATCCGGGGAGATACGCAGTATTTT

d_call: NA
j_call: TRBJ1-4
clone_size: NA
v_call: TRBV7-9
cdr3_aa: CASSLASLGRSPEKLFF
cdr3_nt: TGTGCCAGCAGCTTAGCCTCGTTGGGCAGGAGCCCCGAAAAACTGTTTTTT

d_call: NA
j_call: TRBJ2-7
clone_size: few
v_call: TRBV7-9
cdr3_aa: CASSLGHLGEQYF
cdr3_nt: TGTGCCAGCAGCTTAGGGCATTTGGGTGAGCAGTACTTC

d_call: NA
j_call: TRBJ2-3
clone_size: NA
v_call: TRBV7-3
cdr3_aa: CASSPTPGNLADTQYF
cdr3_nt: TGTGCCAGCAGCCCCACGCCCGGGAACCTCGCCGATACGCAGTATTTT

d_call: NA
j_call: TRBJ2-2
clone_size: NA
v_call: TRBV7-3
cdr3_aa: CASSLGHSTGELFF
cdr3_nt: TGTGCCAGCAGCTTGGGACACAGCACCGGGGAGCTGTTTTTT

d_call: TRBD2
j_call: TRBJ2-1
clone_size: NA
v_call: TRBV4-2
cdr3_aa: CASSPLTSTNEQFF
cdr3_nt: TGTGCCAGCAGCCCACTGACTAGCACCAATGAGCAGTTCTTC

d_call: TRBD1
j_call: TRBJ2-2
clone_size: few
v_call: TRBV27
cdr3_aa: CASSWGVGTELAGELFF
cdr3_nt: TGTGCCAGCAGTTGGGGCGTTGGGACAGAACTCGCCGGGGAGCTGTTTTTT

d_call: NA
j_call: TRBJ1-5
clone_size: few
v_call: TRBV7-3
cdr3_aa: CASSLISRNQPQHF
cdr3_nt: TGTGCCAGCAGCTTAATTTCGAGGAATCAGCCCCAGCATTTT

d_call: NA
j_call: TRBJ2-5
clone_size: NA
v_call: TRBV25-1
cdr3_aa: CASSIGETQYF
cdr3_nt: TGTGCCAGCAGTATTGGAGAGACCCAGTACTTC

d_call: TRBD1
j_call: TRBJ2-7
clone_size: NA
v_call: TRBV5-4
cdr3_aa: CASSLPGQGRHEQYF
cdr3_nt: TGTGCCAGCAGCTTGCCGGGACAGGGGAGGCACGAGCAGTACTTC

d_call: TRBD2
j_call: TRBJ2-1
clone_size: medium-sized
v_call: TRBV5-4
cdr3_aa: CASSFRLAGSNEQFF
cdr3_nt: TGTGCCAGCAGCTTCCGTCTAGCGGGAAGCAATGAGCAGTTCTTC

d_call: TRBD2
j_call: TRBJ2-7
clone_size: NA
v_call: TRBV6-6
cdr3_aa: CASSPTSGGYEQYF
cdr3_nt: TGTGCCAGCAGTCCCACCAGCGGGGGCTACGAGCAGTACTTC

d_call: NA
j_call: TRBJ2-7
clone_size: NA
v_call: TRBV6-6
cdr3_aa: CASATRSSYEQYF
cdr3_nt: TGTGCCAGCGCCACTAGGAGCTCCTACGAGCAGTACTTC

d_call: NA
j_call: TRBJ1-4
clone_size: once
v_call: TRBV4-2
cdr3_aa: CASSLDGGTNENLFF
cdr3_nt: TGTGCCAGCAGCCTAGATGGGGGTACTAATGAAAATCTGTTTTTT

d_call: NA
j_call: TRBJ2-5
clone_size: NA
v_call: TRBV5-6
cdr3_aa: CASSLNGQRIVETQYF
cdr3_nt: TGTGCCAGCAGCTTGAATGGGCAGCGAATTGTAGAGACCCAGTACTTC

d_call: TRBD2
j_call: TRBJ2-1
clone_size: few
v_call: TRBV11-2
cdr3_aa: CASRASGRGDEQFF
cdr3_nt: TGTGCCAGCAGAGCGAGCGGGAGAGGCGATGAGCAGTTCTTC

d_call: NA
j_call: TRBJ2-3
clone_size: few
v_call: TRBV4-1
cdr3_aa: CASSQDAHSYTDTQYF
cdr3_nt: TGCGCCAGCAGCCAAGACGCGCACTCTTACACAGATACGCAGTATTTT

d_call: NA
j_call: TRBJ1-3
clone_size: NA
v_call: TRBV11-3
cdr3_aa: CASSSPTGRGNTIYF
cdr3_nt: TGTGCCAGCAGCTCCCCGACAGGTAGAGGAAACACCATATATTTT

d_call: NA
j_call: TRBJ2-3
clone_size: few
v_call: TRBV9
cdr3_aa: CASSVEQFTDTQYF
cdr3_nt: TGTGCCAGCAGCGTAGAACAGTTTACAGATACGCAGTATTTT

d_call: NA
j_call: TRBJ1-6
clone_size: NA
v_call: TRBV19
cdr3_aa: CASSIYRTNSPLHF
cdr3_nt: TGTGCCAGTAGTATTTACAGGACAAATTCACCCCTCCACTTT

d_call: NA
j_call: TRBJ1-2
clone_size: NA
v_call: TRBV18
cdr3_aa: CASSPGGEYGYTF
cdr3_nt: TGTGCCAGCTCACCGGGCGGGGAATATGGCTACACCTTC